This is a list of T cell receptor beta chains from one sample in a study of identical twins. TCRdb fed the 5' RACE reads into MiXCR, producing one record per CDR3 protein. Seen here are approximately 890,000 distinct CDR3 sequences, about 12% observed once, and the top ten hold around 1.6%. These same data were also listed under a study on yellow fever vaccine responses in identical twins.

Material for sequencing was PBMCs. The receptors come from a woman younger than 35 in good health. Each CDR3 is given with its conserved first and last residue. Fields, in order: D gene, CDR3 length, J gene, clone size, V gene, CDR3 DNA, CDR3 protein. A D gene is named only where the DNA matches it firmly. Clone size is not always given. Where it is, it says once, few, many or a class for expanded clones.

TRBD2 | 14 | TRBJ2-3 | few | TRBV7-9 | TGTGCCAGCAGCGCGGGAGTTAGCACAGATACGCAGTATTTT | CASSAGVSTDTQYF
TRBD2 | 18 | TRBJ2-1 | few | TRBV5-1 | TGCGCCAGCAGCTTGGCCCATAAGACTAGCGAATTATACAATGAGCAGTTCTTC | CASSLAHKTSELYNEQFF
. | 18 | TRBJ2-1 | many | TRBV14 | TGTGCCAGCAGCCCTAGTGCGATACCAGGGAGCTCCTACAATGAGCAGTTCTTC | CASSPSAIPGSSYNEQFF
TRBD1 | 15 | TRBJ2-1 | . | TRBV6-1 | TGTGCCAGCACTGGTGACAGGGCCGGCTACAATGAGCAGTTCTTC | CASTGDRAGYNEQFF
TRBD2 | 15 | TRBJ2-2 | . | TRBV12-3/TRBV12-4 | TGTGCCAGCACCCGGACTAGCGGGGAAGGCGGGGAGCTGTTTTTT | CASTRTSGEGGELFF
TRBD2 | 17 | TRBJ2-2 | many | TRBV7-9 | TGTGCCAGCAGCTTAGAAAGCGGGATCCTTGGAGGCGGGGAGCTGTTTTTT | CASSLESGILGGGELFF
. | 13 | TRBJ2-1 | . | TRBV10-3 | TGTGCCATCACGCCAGGGTTTACAAATGAGCAGTTCTTC | CAITPGFTNEQFF
. | 10 | TRBJ1-5 | . | TRBV5-3 | TGTGCCGGCATACTTCAGCCCCAGCATTTT | CAGILQPQHF
TRBD1 | 17 | TRBJ1-5 | once | TRBV28 | TGTGCCAGCAGTTTTCTCCCGGACAGGGCCCTCAGTCAGCCCCAGCATTTT | CASSFLPDRALSQPQHF
TRBD1 | 15 | TRBJ2-7 | many | TRBV5-1 | TGCGCCAGCAGCGCGGGGACAGGCTCTGGCTACGAGCAGTACTTC | CASSAGTGSGYEQYF
TRBD2 | 16 | TRBJ2-5 | . | TRBV7-3 | TGTGCCAGCATCCCCCCCCCGACTTGGCGGGAGCAGACCCAGTACTTC | CASIPPPTWREQTQYF
. | 15 | TRBJ2-2 | . | TRBV5-1 | TGCGCCAGCAGCTTACAAACTAGAGGCACCGGGGAGCTGTTTTTT | CASSLQTRGTGELFF
. | 15 | TRBJ1-4 | . | TRBV15 | TGTGCCACCAGCAACCCTGGGGGGGTCGGTGAAAAACTGTTTTTT | CATSNPGGVGEKLFF
. | 17 | TRBJ2-1 | . | TRBV7-2 | TGTGCCAGCAGCTTAGCGGTGGTACTCGCCTCCTACAATGAGCAGTTCTTC | CASSLAVVLASYNEQFF
TRBD2 | 15 | TRBJ2-7 | few | TRBV18 | TGTGCCAGCTCACTGAAGGCGGGAGATCCCAACGAGCAGTACTTC | CASSLKAGDPNEQYF
TRBD1 | 15 | TRBJ1-2 | many | TRBV25-1 | TGTGCCAGCAATGGAGGGGGACAGGGCCTCTATGGCTACACCTTC | CASNGGGQGLYGYTF
. | 15 | TRBJ1-5 | few | TRBV28 | TGTGCCAGCAGTTCGCGGGTCTATAGCAATCAGCCCCAGCATTTT | CASSSRVYSNQPQHF
. | 14 | TRBJ1-3 | . | TRBV20-1 | TGCAGTGCTAGAGATACCGGGTCTGGAAACACCATATATTTT | CSARDTGSGNTIYF
. | 13 | TRBJ2-5 | few | TRBV28 | TGTGCCAGCATTTTCCCGTGCATCCCGACCAAGTACTTC | CASIFPCIPTKYF
. | 17 | TRBJ2-2 | . | TRBV7-8 | TGTGCCAGCAGCCCCCGGTGGACGGAGGCGAACACCGGGGAGCTGTTTTTT | CASSPRWTEANTGELFF
. | 16 | TRBJ1-1 | . | TRBV11-2 | TGTGCCAGCAGCCCCCGGGGGGGGCGGTTGAACACTGAAGCTTTCTTT | CASSPRGGRLNTEAFF
. | 14 | TRBJ1-3 | . | TRBV20-1 | TGCAGTGCTAGCGGACCAGGACCTGGAAACACCATATATTTT | CSASGPGPGNTIYF
. | 17 | TRBJ1-2 | few | TRBV6-5 | TGTGCCAGCAGTTACTCCCCAGGGGAGGTTGTTTACTATGGCTACACCTTC | CASSYSPGEVVYYGYTF
. | 15 | TRBJ1-2 | few | TRBV27 | TGTGCCAGCGGTACCCGACAGCTAGCTAACTATGGCTACACCTTC | CASGTRQLANYGYTF
. | 12 | TRBJ2-7 | many | TRBV12-3/TRBV12-4 | TGTGCCAGCAGTTATGGGCCCCCCGAGCAGTACTTC | CASSYGPPEQYF
TRBD2 | 14 | TRBJ2-7 | . | TRBV5-5 | TGTGCCAGCAGGGCTCCGGGACTAGCGGGAGTCTCGTACTTC | CASRAPGLAGVSYF
. | 14 | TRBJ1-5 | few | TRBV11-2 | TGTGCCAGCAGCTTAGGCAGGGACCCCCAGCCCCAGCATTTT | CASSLGRDPQPQHF
TRBD2 | 15 | TRBJ2-7 | . | TRBV2 | TGTGCCAGCAGTTCTAGCGGGAGGGCCTCGTACGAGCAGTACTTC | CASSSSGRASYEQYF
. | 14 | TRBJ2-7 | few | TRBV27 | TGTGCCAGCAGCCAGGTCGGGCCCACCTACGAGCAGTACTTC | CASSQVGPTYEQYF
. | 13 | TRBJ2-7 | few | TRBV28 | TGTGCCAGCAGTTCCTCCCCTTCTTACGAGCAGTACTTC | CASSSSPSYEQYF
. | 13 | TRBJ2-5 | . | TRBV5-1 | TGCGCCAGCAGTTACGACACGCTCGGGGCCCAGTACTTC | CASSYDTLGAQYF
. | 11 | TRBJ2-1 | . | TRBV29-1 | TGCAGCGTTGGTTCCGAGGCTGAGCAGTTCTTC | CSVGSEAEQFF